These 18 T cell receptor beta chains were all obtained from the same sample, sequenced in a study of blood T cell repertoires in COVID-19. Assay: immunoSEQ multiplex PCR; the TCRdb copy retains only in-frame clones and omits some. The sample shows tens of thousands of clones, roughly 87% of them seen only once. The sequenced sample was peripheral blood. These TCRs come from a woman older than 75 with active or convalescent COVID-19.

The chain employs TRBV19 and TRBJ1-5; D may be TRBD1 (5 bases). This CDR3 has 14 amino acids. Trimming took off 5 bases at V and 9 bases at J, with 17 bases between the two ends. Germline V gives CDR1 LNHDA, CDR2 SQIVND (reference sequence). The CDR3 reads CASSSTGGERPQHF. In DNA, the CDR3 is TGTGCCAGTAGTTCAACCGGGGGGGAAAGGCCCCAGCATTTT.

The gene calls are TRBV18 and TRBJ2-7; D perhaps matches TRBD1 (6 bases). CDR3 length equals 15 residues. The germline V gene encodes CDR1 KGHSH and CDR2 LQKENI. Trimming shortened V by 1 base and J by 2 bases, and 12 bases separated the two germline ends. The CDR3 sequence is CASSPRVTGPYEQYF. CDR3 sequence (DNA): TGTGCCAGCTCACCACGTGTGACAGGACCCTACGAGCAGTACTTC.

V usage is TRBV6-5 and J usage is TRBJ2-7; 7 positions match TRBD1. Germline V gene data show CDR1 as MNHEY and CDR2 as SVGAGI. The CDR3 is 15 amino acids. Unmatched junction bases numbered 6, after V lost 2 bases and J lost 2 bases. As DNA, the CDR3 is TGTGCCAGCAGTTACCCGGGACAGAGAACCTACGAGCAGTACTTC. Encoded protein: CASSYPGQRTYEQYF.

The chain is built from TRBV5-5 and TRBJ2-7; D not resolved. The CDR3 runs 11 residues. V shed 7 bases and J shed 3 bases, with 8 bases lying between them. The germline V gene encodes CDR1 SGHKS and CDR2 YYEKEE (reference sequence). CDR3 nucleotide sequence: TGTGCCAGCTCCTCTGTCTACGAGCAGTACTTC. The encoded protein is CASSSVYEQYF.

The chain recombines TRBV18 with TRBJ1-5; TRBD1 might be the D (6 bases). Germline CDR1 and CDR2: KGHSH and LQKENI. This CDR3 comprises 14 residues. V lost 6 bases and J lost 0, with 9 bases in between. CDR3 coding DNA: TGTGCCAGCTCCCGGACAGATAGCAATCAGCCCCAGCATTTT. This codes for CASSRTDSNQPQHF.

This clone occurred a few times. The V gene is TRBV11-2, the J gene TRBJ1-6; possibly TRBD1 for D (6 bases). This CDR3 region has 15 residues. Germline CDR1 and CDR2: SGHAT and FQNNGV. V lost 5 bases, J lost 6 bases, and 14 bases lay in between. The CDR3 DNA is TGTGCCAGCAGCCACGAAGGGGGAAGTAATTCACCCCTCCACTTT. Amino acid sequence: CASSHEGGSNSPLHF.

The chain carries TRBV18 and TRBJ1-4; D gene uncertain. Germline CDR1 and CDR2: KGHSH and LQKENI. The CDR3 sequence is 13 residues long. Trimming took 2 bases from V and 8 from J, leaving 9 bases between them. For the CDR3, the DNA is TGTGCCAGCTCACCAGGTCAGGCGGAAAAACTGTTTTTT. Amino acid sequence: CASSPGQAEKLFF.

This clone has only one observation. The rearrangement joins TRBV9 to TRBJ2-7, with TRBD2 matching 9 bases. The length of the CDR3 is 15 residues. V gave up 4 bases and J gave up 4 bases; unmatched junction bases: 9. The germline V gene has CDR1 SGDLS and CDR2 YYNGEE. Here the CDR3 reads CASSPRGSGGYEQYF. In nucleotides, the CDR3 is TGTGCCAGCAGCCCCCGGGGCAGCGGGGGGTACGAGCAGTACTTC.

This clone was detected only a few times. The chain combines TRBV19 with TRBJ2-1; the match to TRBD2 covers 11 bases. V dropped 6 bases and J dropped 8; count of bases not matched to a gene: 12. CDR3 length: 16 residues. Looked up from germline, CDR1 is LNHDA and CDR2 is SQIVND (reference sequence). The CDR3 bases are TGTGCCAGTAGAGAACTAGCGGGAGAATCAGGGGATGAGCAGTTCTTC. Its protein is CASRELAGESGDEQFF.

The V and J genes are TRBV18 and TRBJ1-4, with 7 positions matching TRBD1. V was clipped by 3 bases and J by 5 bases; unmatched bases: 6. This CDR3 contains 15 residues. Germline assignment: CDR1 KGHSH and CDR2 LQKENI. The DNA of the CDR3 is TGTGCCAGCTCACCTGACAGGGTACCAAATGAAAAACTGTTTTTT. This encodes CASSPDRVPNEKLFF.

With respect to this clone: At the DNA level, this CDR3 is encoded by other sequences in the same sample as well. The V and J genes are TRBV5-1 and TRBJ2-2, with 7 bases that match TRBD1. The V and J ends lost 2 bases and 0 bases, in that order; junction bases with no gene match: 1. The CDR3 runs to 15 residues. Germline V gives CDR1 SGHRS, CDR2 YFSETQ. This CDR3 is CASSFQGANTGELFF. In DNA form, the CDR3 reads TGCGCCAGCAGCTTCCAGGGGGCGAACACCGGGGAGCTGTTTTTT.

This sequence joins TRBV4-3 and TRBJ2-1; 7 bases map to TRBD1. Trimming took 0 bases from V and 9 from J; bases not matched to a gene: 11. The CDR3 contains 16 residues. Germline CDR1 reads LGHNA; CDR2 reads YSLEER. CDR3 amino acids: CASSQDPTGENTEQFF. DNA of the CDR3: TGCGCCAGCAGCCAAGATCCTACAGGGGAGAATACTGAGCAGTTCTTC.

The chain carries TRBV28 and TRBJ1-2, with 12 bases aligning to TRBD1. The CDR3 runs 15 residues. Looked up from germline, CDR1 is MDHEN and CDR2 is SYDVKM. With V trimmed by 2 bases and J by 7 bases, 5 bases remained unmatched. The CDR3: CASSLTGTGGSGYTF. The CDR3 coding sequence is TGTGCCAGCAGTTTAACCGGGACAGGGGGCTCTGGCTACACCTTC.

This clone showed up just once. The J gene is TRBJ1-6, the V gene TRBV19, with 7 bases fitting TRBD1. This CDR3 is 15 amino acids long. CDR1 is LNHDA, CDR2 SQIVND, per germline (reference sequence). V shed 9 bases, J shed 0 bases, and the junction held 5 bases outside the gene matches. As DNA, the CDR3 is TGTGCCAGCCGACAGGGTGGCTCCTATAATTCACCCCTCCACTTT. Protein: CASRQGGSYNSPLHF. Full variable domain (rest looked up from reference TRBV19 and TRBJ1-6): DGGITQSPKYLFRKEGQNVTLSCEQNLNHDAMYWYRQDPGQGLRLIYYSQIVNDFQKGDIAEGYSVSREKKESFPLTVTSAQKNPTAFYLCASRQGGSYNSPLHFGNGTRLTVT.

The V gene is TRBV11-2, the J gene TRBJ2-5; TRBD2 aligns across 12 bases. CDR3 length equals 16 residues. Germline lookup yields CDR1 SGHAT and CDR2 FQNNGV. Trimming removed 3 bases from V and 5 bases from J; junction bases left unmatched: 7. The CDR3 is CASSLSLAGGLETQYF. CDR3 sequence (DNA): TGTGCCAGCAGCTTGTCCCTAGCGGGAGGGTTGGAGACCCAGTACTTC.

The chain links TRBV7-9 to TRBJ1-3; D is uncertain. Germline V gene sequence: CDR1 SEHNR, CDR2 FQNEAQ (reference sequence). CDR3 length equals 11 residues. The V end was cut by 5 bases, the J end by 11 bases, with 10 bases between. The CDR3 sequence is CASSISQAIYF. CDR3 DNA: TGTGCCAGCAGCATATCGCAGGCCATATATTTT.

This clone has just a few counts. The J gene is TRBJ2-3, the V gene TRBV13; 10 nucleotides agree with TRBD1. Germline CDR1 PRHDT, CDR2 FYEKMQ (reference sequence). The CDR3 consists of 15 residues. The ends lost 5 bases at V and 2 bases at J; junction bases unmatched: 4. The CDR3 protein is CASSQGQGTTDTQYF. The CDR3 nucleotides read TGTGCCAGCAGCCAGGGACAGGGGACCACAGATACGCAGTATTTT.

The chain couples TRBV2 to TRBJ2-7, with 7 bases fitting TRBD1. The CDR3 contains 13 residues. V trimming: 6 bases; J trimming: 5 bases; junction bases outside the gene matches: 7. Germline loops: CDR1 SNHLY, CDR2 FYNNEI. The CDR3 loop reads CASSETGFDEQYF. DNA for the CDR3: TGTGCCAGCAGCGAGACAGGGTTCGACGAGCAGTACTTC. Full variable domain (outside the CDR3, taken from reference TRBV2 and TRBJ2-7): EPEVTQTPSHQVTQMGQEVILRCVPISNHLYFYWYRQILGQKVEFLVSFYNNEISEKSEIFDDQFSVERPDGSNFTLKIRSTKLEDSAMYFCASSETGFDEQYFGPGTRLTVT.